Included here is one T cell receptor (beta chain) sequence, with context. The target antigen is unknown. The source of the sample is a study of T cells in Graves' hyperthyroidism and ophthalmopathy. Graves' hyperthyroidism qualified as stable when ophthalmopathy did not progress within 18 months. General study points: From stable hyperthyroidism, ophthalmopathy was separated by a 13 V-J model. Peripheral blood also featured most of the thyroid clonotypes expanded above 0.001.

The CDR3 contains 17 residues. From germline, CDR1 is SGHAT and CDR2 FQNNGV. V was shortened by 3 bases and J by 6 bases, with 20 bases between the two germline ends. TCR beta CDR3 region amplification was performed from RNA transcripts. First-round RT-PCR of the TCR CDR3 relied on the HTBI primer set. TCRdb re-derived calls from the multiplex PCR reads in MiXCR, one entry per CDR3 protein. The sample has fewer than 750,000 distinct CDR3 sequences; about 45% are singletons. The chain uses TRBV11-2 and TRBJ1-4; D perhaps matches TRBD1 (5 bases). This receptor was obtained from a woman aged 18-29 years with Graves' hyperthyroidism. Material: peripheral blood or thyroid tissue (not recorded which). The CDR3 here is CASSLVGPPSTDEKLFF. CDR3 in DNA: TGTGCCAGCAGCTTGGTGGGACCACCTAGCACAGATGAAAAACTGTTTTTT.